The present entry profiles one TCR beta chain with its context. The antigen is unknown. Germline V lookup: CDR1 MDHEN, CDR2 SYDVKM. J gave up 6 bases and V 5 bases, and 4 bases lay outside the gene matches. The CDR3 length is 12 residues. This sample stems from a study of T cell responses to AZD1222 COVID-19 vaccine. Broader study findings: Two AZD1222 administrations were followed by greater Spike-specific TCR breadth and depth. Possibly, clonal diversity was underestimated; donors were largely white British and included more females. CD4 TCRs covered the whole spike, strongest at regions 160-218 and 743-854.

TCRdb's table, derived via immunoSEQ multiplex PCR, lists solely in-frame clones and lacks some. The sample has some 97,000 clones, around 87% seen once. The rearrangement links TRBV28 to TRBJ2-7, with 7 bases lining up with TRBD1. This clonotype was sampled from an adult in good health. Material: peripheral blood, obtained on day 0 of MenACWY control vaccination. The CDR3 DNA reads TGTGCCAGCAGTCAGGGGGTGGCCGAGCAGTACTTC. Its protein product is CASSQGVAEQYF.